Included here is one TCR beta chain sequence, with context. The sample comes from a study of patients and donors after allogeneic stem cell transplantation. The CDR3 extends over 19 amino acids. The V gene end was trimmed by 6 bases and the J gene end by 2 bases; junction bases not matched to a gene: 18. TCRdb itself ran the RT-PCR reads through MiXCR, one entry per CDR3 protein. The table includes more than 850,000 distinct CDR3 sequences, over 15% detected once. This receptor was identified in a human donor who was either an allogeneic HSCT recipient or a stem cell or donor lymphocyte infusion donor (not recorded which). It is not recorded whose cells these are; they may come from a transplant donor. The J gene is TRBJ2-3, the V gene TRBV12-3 or TRBV12-4; 9 bases align to TRBD2. Input material: blood, either unsorted or a sorted T cell fraction (not recorded which). The CDR3 bases are TGTGCCAGCAGACCCGTGGGAAGGGGCCTAGCGGGGATCACAGATACGCAGTATTTT. Protein product: CASRPVGRGLAGITDTQYF.